Below are 29 T cell receptor beta chains sequenced from a single sample in a study of T-cell memory formation after mild COVID-19. In TCRdb, the 5' RACE reads were re-called with MiXCR into one record per CDR3 protein. The sample has 250,000 or so distinct CDR3 sequences, around 10% seen once. Sequenced input: PBMCs or a T cell subset sorted from them (not recorded which). The receptors were sampled from a man aged 18 to 30 who had mild COVID-19 (a few samples of this study predate the infection). Cell type and time point are not known.

This clonotype showed up many times. The chain joins TRBV7-3 to TRBJ2-3; 7 bases align to TRBD2. V lost 2 bases and J lost 0; bases outside the gene matches: 8. The CDR3 covers 17 residues. The germline gives CDR1 SGHTA, CDR2 FQGTGA. The CDR3 nucleotides are TGTGCCAGCAGCTTAGGAAGCGGGGCGACTAGCACAGATACGCAGTATTTT. Amino acid sequence: CASSLGSGATSTDTQYF.

The V gene is TRBV6-2 or TRBV6-3, the J gene TRBJ2-2; TRBD2 might be the D (5 bases). In germline, CDR1 is MNHEY, CDR2 SVGEGT. The CDR3 consists of 14 residues. Trimming cost V 8 bases and J 6 bases, with 16 bases left between them. The CDR3 here is CASARTGIPGELFF. The CDR3 DNA reads TGTGCCAGCGCCCGGACGGGGATTCCCGGGGAGCTGTTTTTT.

The table lists this clonotype with a few counts. J is TRBJ1-3 and V is TRBV5-1; maybe TRBD1 (6 bases). The CDR3 loop spans 14 amino acids. V lost 4 bases to trimming and J lost 4 bases, with 12 bases between them. Germline V CDR1 and CDR2: SGHRS, YFSETQ. The CDR3 here is CASSTGGGGNTIYF. The CDR3 DNA reads TGCGCCAGCAGCACAGGAGGGGGAGGAAACACCATATATTTT. Full variable domain (outside the CDR3, taken from reference TRBV5-1 and TRBJ1-3): KAGVTQTPRYLIKTRGQQVTLSCSPISGHRSVSWYQQTPGQGLQFLFEYFSETQRNKGNFPGRFSGRQFSNSRSEMNVSTLELGDSALYLCASSTGGGGNTIYFGEGSWLTVV.

The sample holds a few counts of this clonotype. The rearrangement joins TRBV12-5 to TRBJ2-7, with D perhaps TRBD1 (6 bases). The CDR3 extends over 14 amino acids. Per germline, CDR1 LGHNT and CDR2 FRNRAP. Between the trimmed V and J ends, which lost 1 base and 2 bases, there was a span of 9 bases. The CDR3 DNA is TGTGCTAGTGGTTTGGCAGGGGTGACCTACGAGCAGTACTTC. This codes for CASGLAGVTYEQYF.

The table lists this clonotype with a few counts. The chain employs TRBV5-5 and TRBJ2-7, with D perhaps given as TRBD1 or TRBD2 (5 bases each). Per germline, CDR1 SGHKS and CDR2 YYEKEE (reference sequence). V lost 3 bases to trimming and J lost 0 bases, with 19 bases between them. This CDR3 comprises 17 residues. The CDR3 DNA is TGTGCCAGCAGCTCCGCCCCGGGACGCCTGGACTCCTACGAGCAGTACGTC. Protein product: CASSSAPGRLDSYEQYV.

The V and J genes are TRBV6-5 and TRBJ2-5, with 7 nucleotides matching TRBD1. This CDR3 comprises 14 residues. With 2 bases clipped from V and 5 bases from J, the junction kept 5 bases outside the gene matches. Germline V gene sequence: CDR1 MNHEY, CDR2 SVGAGI. Here the CDR3 reads CASSYVGGGETQYF. CDR3 DNA sequence: TGTGCCAGCAGTTACGTAGGGGGCGGCGAGACCCAGTACTTC.

This clonotype was observed a handful of times. The CDR3 region has the DNA TGTGCCAGTAGTATGTTCGTGACAGGGTATAGCAATCAGCCCCAGCATTTT. Its translation is CASSMFVTGYSNQPQHF. The V call is TRBV19, the J call TRBJ1-5; 7 bases agree with TRBD1. V shed 3 bases and J 0 bases; nucleotides not matched to a gene: 8. Germline V gene lookup returns CDR1 LNHDA and CDR2 SQIVND (reference sequence). The CDR3 has 17 amino acids.

Only a few counts were recorded for this clonotype. The chain is built from TRBV24-1 and TRBJ2-5, with D perhaps matching TRBD2 (6 bases). This CDR3 comprises 15 residues. Trimming pared 3 bases from V and 2 bases from J, leaving 12 bases between. Germline V CDR1 and CDR2: KGHDR, SFDVKD. In DNA form, the CDR3 reads TGTGCCACCAGTGATGGGCGGGACCGGCAAGAGACCCAGTACTTC. It specifies CATSDGRDRQETQYF.

This clonotype was seen more than once but under ten times. This rearrangement joins TRBV5-1 to TRBJ2-5; D possibly corresponds to TRBD1 (6 bases). Trimming pared 5 bases from V and 5 bases from J, leaving 19 bases between. The CDR3 loop spans 15 amino acids. Germline V gene data show CDR1 as SGHRS and CDR2 as YFSETQ. The CDR3 is CASSLTTSGDETQYF. The CDR3 coding sequence is TGCGCCAGCAGTTTAACGACCTCAGGGGACGAGACCCAGTACTTC.

This clonotype showed up just a few times. J is TRBJ2-7 and V is TRBV6-1, with D possibly matching TRBD1 (6 bases). The CDR3 is made up of 14 amino acids. Trimming took 6 bases from V and 2 from J, leaving 14 bases between them. Germline CDR1 and CDR2: MNHNS and SASEGT. The CDR3 loop reads CASRTGSGPYEQYV. CDR3 DNA sequence: TGTGCCAGCAGGACAGGCTCGGGGCCCTACGAGCAGTACGTC.

The CDR3 loop is CASSFGTGVLGYTF. The CDR3, as DNA: TGCGCCAGCAGCTTCGGGACAGGCGTTTTGGGCTACACCTTC. The chain employs TRBV5-1 and TRBJ1-2, with 8 bases fitting TRBD1. CDR1 and CDR2 (germline): SGHRS, YFSETQ. The CDR3 is made up of 14 amino acids. The V segment lost 2 bases and the J segment 8 bases; nucleotides outside the gene matches: 8.

The chain has TRBV4-2 and TRBJ1-1; D might be TRBD1 (5 bases). This CDR3 is 15 amino acids long. The germline V gene has CDR1 LGHNA and CDR2 YNFKEQ. Between the trimmed V and J ends, which lost 1 base and 4 bases, there was a span of 13 bases. CDR3 loop: CASSQGRGWGTEAFF. The CDR3 DNA follows: TGTGCCAGCAGCCAAGGGAGGGGTTGGGGCACTGAAGCTTTCTTT.

This clonotype was observed many times. The CDR3 nucleotides read TGTGCCAGCAGCTCCCCCTTGGGTCAGAGAACAGATACGCAGTATTTT. Its translation is CASSSPLGQRTDTQYF. This sequence joins TRBV11-2 and TRBJ2-3; D gene uncertain. Trimming stripped 4 bases from V and 3 bases from J, with 17 bases between. The CDR3 sequence is 16 residues long. Germline V CDR1 and CDR2: SGHAT, FQNNGV. Supplemented by reference TRBV11-2 and TRBJ2-3, the full variable domain reads EAGVAQSPRYKIIEKRQSVAFWCNPISGHATLYWYQQILGQGPKLLIQFQNNGVVDDSQLPKDRFSAERLKGVDSTLKIQPAKLEDSAVYLCASSSPLGQRTDTQYFGPGTRLTVL.

This clonotype was seen a handful of times. V usage is TRBV2 and J usage is TRBJ1-1, with 7 bases aligning to TRBD1. The CDR3 has 14 residues. From germline, CDR1 is SNHLY and CDR2 FYNNEI. The V and J ends lost 6 bases and 5 bases, in that order; junction bases with no gene match: 9. As DNA, the CDR3 is TGTGCCAGCAGGGGGGACAGCAAAGGGACTGAAGCTTTCTTT. Amino acids: CASRGDSKGTEAFF.

This clonotype has only a few counts. The rearrangement joins TRBV6-2 or TRBV6-3 to TRBJ2-5; 8 bases align to TRBD2. The germline gives CDR1 MNHEY, CDR2 SVGEGT. The CDR3 extends over 13 amino acids. With V trimmed by 4 bases and J by 5 bases, 3 bases remained unmatched. The CDR3 spells CASSSRLAETQYF. The DNA for the CDR3 is TGTGCCAGCAGTTCTCGACTAGCGGAGACCCAGTACTTC.

This clonotype was observed a handful of times. This chain connects TRBV12-3 or TRBV12-4 to TRBJ2-7; 8 nucleotides agree with TRBD1. J gave up 2 bases and V 6 bases, and 3 bases lay outside the gene matches. CDR3 size: 13 residues. CDR3 protein: CASSRTGPYEQYF. The DNA for the CDR3 is TGTGCCAGCAGCCGGACAGGGCCCTACGAGCAGTACTTC.

V and J are TRBV5-1 and TRBJ2-7; a possible D gene is TRBD1 (6 bases). Germline values: CDR1 SGHRS, CDR2 YFSETQ. Trimming cost V 2 bases and J 5 bases, with 8 bases left between them. The CDR3 loop spans 12 amino acids. CDR3 loop: CASSFSGDEQYV. The CDR3 DNA is TGCGCCAGCAGCTTTTCAGGGGACGAGCAGTACGTC.

V usage is TRBV7-2 and J usage is TRBJ1-2; D is possibly TRBD1 (5 bases). Trimming removed 4 bases at V and 8 bases at J, with 20 bases between. CDR1 and CDR2 from the germline V gene are SGHTA and FQGNSA. The CDR3 is 15 amino acids. CDR3 residues: CASSSYTGPRGGYTF. In nucleotides, the CDR3 is TGTGCCAGCAGCTCCTACACCGGACCACGGGGGGGCTACACCTTC.

The sample holds a few counts of this clonotype. The chain is built from TRBV14 and TRBJ2-1; TRBD2 is a possible D gene (6 bases). The germline gives CDR1 SGHDN, CDR2 FVKESK. The CDR3 sequence is 18 residues long. V lost 1 base and J lost 8, with 24 bases in between. Here the CDR3 DNA reads TGTGCCAGCAGCCAAGGTGTTGGGTCGGGGGAGGTTAACGATGAGCAGTTCTTC. Its protein product is CASSQGVGSGEVNDEQFF. Full variable domain (rest looked up from reference TRBV14 and TRBJ2-1): EAGVTQFPSHSVIEKGQTVTLRCDPISGHDNLYWYRRVMGKEIKFLLHFVKESKQDESGMPNNRFLAERTGGTYSTLKVQPAELEDSGVYFCASSQGVGSGEVNDEQFFGPGTRLTVL.

This clonotype came up a few times. J is TRBJ1-6 and V is TRBV11-2, with TRBD1 identical over 9 bases. Germline V gene data show CDR1 as SGHAT and CDR2 as FQNNGV. The CDR3 runs to 14 residues. V trimming: 6 bases; J trimming: 13 bases; junction bases outside the gene matches: 10. The CDR3 spells CASRNPGQGKPLHF. The CDR3 nucleotides are TGTGCCAGCAGGAATCCGGGACAGGGCAAGCCCCTCCACTTT.

This clonotype was counted a few times. The chain uses TRBV11-2 and TRBJ2-5, with D unresolved. Trimming removed 8 bases from V and 0 bases from J, with 7 bases in between. This CDR3 is 12 amino acids long. Germline V lookup: CDR1 SGHAT, CDR2 FQNNGV. In DNA, the CDR3 is TGTGCCAGCGGCTGGTACCAAGAGACCCAGTACTTC. Residues: CASGWYQETQYF.

This clonotype was found a few times. V and J are TRBV25-1 and TRBJ2-1, with 10 bases aligning to TRBD1. This CDR3 region has 14 residues. Trimming removed 10 bases from V and 3 bases from J; junction bases left unmatched: 6. Germline V lookup: CDR1 MGHDK, CDR2 SYGVNS. The CDR3 reads CATKDRGVYNEQFF. The CDR3 DNA is TGTGCCACAAAGGACAGGGGGGTCTACAATGAGCAGTTCTTC.

The chain couples TRBV5-1 to TRBJ1-1, with D unresolved. Germline assignment: CDR1 SGHRS and CDR2 YFSETQ. The CDR3 consists of 14 residues. With 0 bases removed from V and 5 bases from J, the gap between germline ends came to 11 bases. Here the CDR3 DNA reads TGCGCCAGCAGCTTGGGAGTATTCGGGACTGAAGCTTTCTTT. Translated, it gives CASSLGVFGTEAFF.

V usage is TRBV5-1 and J usage is TRBJ2-1; D unresolved. V dropped 0 bases and J dropped 2 bases, with 9 bases sitting between them. In germline, CDR1 is SGHRS, CDR2 YFSETQ. This CDR3 is built from 15 residues. The CDR3 loop reads CASSLGATAYNEQFF. Written as DNA, the CDR3 is TGCGCCAGCAGCTTGGGAGCGACTGCCTACAATGAGCAGTTCTTC. The full variable domain, its missing parts supplied by reference TRBV5-1 and TRBJ2-1, is KAGVTQTPRYLIKTRGQQVTLSCSPISGHRSVSWYQQTPGQGLQFLFEYFSETQRNKGNFPGRFSGRQFSNSRSEMNVSTLELGDSALYLCASSLGATAYNEQFFGPGTRLTVL.

This clonotype was seen at least ten times. The V and J genes are TRBV5-1 and TRBJ2-3; TRBD2 might be the D (6 bases). CDR3 length equals 15 residues. Germline assignment: CDR1 SGHRS and CDR2 YFSETQ. V was cut by 4 bases and J by 6 bases, with 18 bases left in between. The CDR3 bases are TGCGCCAGCAGCATTGGTCTGACCCGGGGGGATACGCAGTATTTT. The encoded protein is CASSIGLTRGDTQYF.

The chain couples TRBV11-1 to TRBJ2-1; TRBD2 aligns across 10 bases. The J segment lost 5 bases and the V segment lost 3 bases, leaving 1 base of the junction unmatched. CDR1 is SGHAT and CDR2 is FQDESV in the germline V gene (reference sequence). The length of the CDR3 is 14 residues. DNA of the CDR3: TGTGCCAGCAGCTTCGGACTAGCGGACAATGAGCAGTTCTTC. Translation: CASSFGLADNEQFF.

The chain joins TRBV7-2 to TRBJ2-7; D perhaps matches TRBD1 (5 bases). CDR1 and CDR2 (germline): SGHTA, FQGNSA. V dropped 7 bases and J dropped 0 bases, with 10 bases sitting between them. The length of the CDR3 is 13 residues. The CDR3 here is CASNLDSSYEQYF. CDR3 nucleotide sequence: TGTGCCAGCAACCTAGACAGCTCCTACGAGCAGTACTTC.

This clonotype was observed a few times. The V gene is TRBV4-1, the J gene TRBJ2-5, with D perhaps being TRBD1 or TRBD2 (5 bases each). This CDR3 comprises 13 residues. The V gene's germline CDR1 is MGHRA and CDR2 YSYEKL. Trimming stripped 1 base from V and 3 bases from J, with 6 bases between. CDR3 region: CASSQGGEETQYF. DNA for the CDR3: TGCGCCAGCAGCCAAGGAGGGGAAGAGACCCAGTACTTC.

CDR3 DNA: TGTGCCACTATGAACAGTAGCTCCTACAATGAGCAGTTCTTC. Its protein is CATMNSSSYNEQFF. The chain employs TRBV19 and TRBJ2-1; no firm D call. The germline V gene encodes CDR1 LNHDA and CDR2 SQIVND (reference sequence). The CDR3 covers 14 residues. With 10 bases removed from V and 0 bases from J, the gap between germline ends came to 13 bases.